This T cell receptor (beta chain) was identified during a study of technical replicates of blood from several donors listed by TCRdb under 2017. According to the germline V gene, CDR1 reads MGHRA and CDR2 reads YSYEKL. V gives up 3 bases and J gives up 1 base, and the segment between their germline ends measures 15 bases. The CDR3 spans 16 residues, from the cysteine through the phenylalanine. The CDR3 DNA has 48 bases and is translated from base 1. A word on this clone: The antigen it recognizes is unknown. Base qualities are not recorded, but no much larger clone differs from it by a single base.

The library relied on the immunoSEQ multiplex PCR assay. TCRdb holds this immuneACCESS table with in-frame rearrangements only. Some clones are missing; in checked studies, unresolved V genes explain under half, and the rest has no known cause. A total of 75,000 to 100,000 clones appear in this sample, approximately 90% of them only once. Approximately 0.27% of the sample is held by the ten biggest clonotypes. The TCR sequence derives from a human donor in good health. This receptor chain uses TRBV4-1 and TRBJ1-1, and possibly TRBD1, on 5 matching bases. The sequenced sample was T cells isolated from PBMCs. The nucleotides are TGCGCCAGCAGCCAGATGGGGGGTGGAGAGAACACTGAAGCTTTCTTT. It specifies CASSQMGGGENTEAFF.